The 10 T cell receptor beta chains in this list originate from one sample, sequenced in a study of T cell responses to AZD1222 COVID-19 vaccine. TCRdb keeps only in-frame clones here, not all; method: immunoSEQ multiplex PCR. The sample holds 150,000 to 200,000 clones, about 93% seen once. The sequenced sample was peripheral blood, obtained 28 days after the second AZD1222 dose. The source is an adult who received the AZD1222 COVID-19 vaccine.

This clone was found once. This chain uses TRBV6-5 with TRBJ1-2; D is uncertain. Germline CDR1 is MNHEY and CDR2 is SVGAGI. V lost 6 bases and J 5 bases, leaving 4 bases between the germline ends. The CDR3 has 10 amino acids. The DNA for the CDR3 is TGTGCCAGCAGACATTATGGCTACACCTTC. This gives the protein CASRHYGYTF.

The CDR3, as DNA: TGTGCCAGCAGTAACATCGGACGGGACTACGAGCAGTACTTC. Residues: CASSNIGRDYEQYF. The J gene is TRBJ2-7, the V gene TRBV6-2 or TRBV6-3, with D possibly matching TRBD2 (5 bases). The germline V gene encodes CDR1 MNHEY and CDR2 SVGEGT. There are 14 residues in the CDR3. V was clipped by 5 bases and J by 3 bases, with 14 bases between them.

This rearrangement joins TRBV19 to TRBJ1-2; 9 nucleotides match TRBD1. The junction had 15 bases not matched to a gene; V was cut back by 10 bases and J by 3 bases. Germline loops: CDR1 LNHDA, CDR2 SQIVND (reference sequence). This CDR3 region has 16 residues. CDR3: CATMPPLGQGYYGYTF. The CDR3 coding sequence is TGTGCCACCATGCCCCCTTTGGGACAGGGTTACTATGGCTACACCTTC.

The chain joins TRBV7-3 to TRBJ2-2; 8 nucleotides agree with TRBD2. The CDR3 spans 17 residues. Trimming at V came to 1 base and at J to 6 bases, leaving 10 bases not matched to a gene. From germline, CDR1 is SGHTA and CDR2 FQGTGA. CDR3 loop: CASSLRASGRGAGELFF. CDR3 in DNA: TGTGCCAGCAGCTTAAGGGCCAGCGGGAGAGGAGCCGGGGAGCTGTTTTTT.

The chain joins TRBV9 to TRBJ2-7; 9 bases align to TRBD2. Trimming removed 0 bases from V and 2 bases from J; junction bases left unmatched: 9. This CDR3 is built from 17 residues. Per the germline V gene, CDR1 is SGDLS and CDR2 is YYNGEE. The CDR3 spells CASSVGWETSGTYEQYF. The CDR3 DNA follows: TGTGCCAGCAGCGTAGGGTGGGAGACTAGCGGAACCTACGAGCAGTACTTC.

The chain is built from TRBV6-5 and TRBJ1-5; D perhaps matches TRBD1 (5 bases). The germline V gene has CDR1 MNHEY and CDR2 SVGAGI. This CDR3 has 15 residues. V was clipped by 6 bases and J by 6 bases, with 18 bases between them. CDR3 sequence reads: CASRVGGAGGQPQHF. The CDR3 region has the DNA TGTGCCAGCAGGGTTGGAGGGGCGGGAGGTCAGCCCCAGCATTTT.

The CDR3 loop is CASTGYGVTSGRNFEQYF. The CDR3 region has the DNA TGTGCCAGCACCGGATATGGGGTGACTAGCGGGAGAAATTTCGAGCAGTACTTC. The chain couples TRBV2 to TRBJ2-7, with 12 bases that match TRBD2. The V segment lost 7 bases and the J segment 6 bases; nucleotides outside the gene matches: 19. CDR1 and CDR2 from the germline V gene are SNHLY and FYNNEI. The length of the CDR3 is 18 residues.

The V call is TRBV7-9, the J call TRBJ1-1; 9 bases line up with TRBD1. This CDR3 is built from 16 residues. The trim removed 1 base at V and 10 bases at J, leaving 13 bases unmatched. Germline lookup yields CDR1 SEHNR and CDR2 FQNEAQ (reference sequence). The CDR3 DNA follows: TGTGCCAGCAGCTTAGGGGGGACAGGGCCGCGGACGGGAGCTTTCTTT. It is translated as CASSLGGTGPRTGAFF.

J is TRBJ1-3 and V is TRBV7-9; D gene unclear. The CDR3 runs 16 residues. The V gene's germline CDR1 is SEHNR and CDR2 FQNEAQ (reference sequence). V dropped 5 bases and J dropped 1 base, with 15 bases sitting between them. This CDR3 is CASSPPMVTSGNTIYF. The DNA of the CDR3 is TGTGCCAGCAGCCCCCCCATGGTCACATCTGGAAACACCATATATTTT.

V gene TRBV7-9 combines with J gene TRBJ2-5; 9 bases match TRBD1. Germline CDR1 is SEHNR and CDR2 is FQNEAQ (reference sequence). The V and J ends lost 1 base and 6 bases, in that order; junction bases with no gene match: 3. This CDR3 region has 14 residues. The CDR3 DNA is TGTGCCAGCAGCTTAGGACAGGGGGATAAGACCCAGTACTTC. Protein: CASSLGQGDKTQYF.